Detailed here is one T cell receptor (beta chain). As yet, its antigen is unknown. This sample stems from a study of OX40 agonist ivuxolimab in advanced cancers. At the level of the study: As their treatment, patients were administered ivuxolimab, an agonistic anti-OX40 (CD134) antibody. Prior anti-PD-1, anti-PD-L1 or anti-CTLA-4 therapy did not bar entry, and more than 35% had some.

Trimming removed 7 bases from V and 2 bases from J; junction bases left unmatched: 4. The CDR3 length is 15 residues. Germline loops: CDR1 MNHEY, CDR2 SVGAGI. Enrollment shut out patients with autoimmune disease history or systemic immunosuppression. The protocol was immunoSEQ multiplex PCR, while the TCRdb copy is restricted to in-frame clones and leaves out a portion. The sample includes about 53,000 clones, 84% of them seen just once. Study-level results: The study observed clonal expansion of CD4+ and CD8+ blood T cells by week 6 at 0.1 to 3.0 mg/kg.

This receptor was obtained from an adult with an advanced solid tumor such as melanoma, head and neck, liver or kidney cancer. Sequences were derived from CD4+ or CD8+ T cells sorted from blood, sampled in a trial of the OX40 agonist ivuxolimab. V and J are TRBV6-5 and TRBJ2-2, with TRBD1 matching over 10 bases. The CDR3 protein is CASKSTGGNTGELFF. CDR3 in DNA: TGTGCCAGCAAATCGACAGGGGGCAACACCGGGGAGCTGTTTTTT.